The next 29 T cell receptor beta chains were all read from a single sample in a study of beta chain features in type 1 diabetes. Study-wide points: Researchers report that Type 1 diabetes patients had moderately but significantly shorter TCRB CDR3s across all four CD4+ subsets.

No antigen has been identified for these receptors. All of the isolated RNA was reverse transcribed, so expressed TCRB transcripts were sequenced. Repertoires were generated with immunoSEQ multiplex PCR, while TCRdb's copy carries only in-frame clones and drops some. The table shows 500,000 to 650,000 clones, with around 12% occurring only once. The sample comprised naive CD4+ T cells from blood. The receptors come from a man younger than 40 with type 1 diabetes.

This clone was picked up a small number of times. The chain recombines TRBV2 with TRBJ1-6, with D hard to call. V lost 7 bases, J lost 3 bases, and 13 bases lay in between. Germline loops: CDR1 SNHLY, CDR2 FYNNEI. The CDR3 runs to 15 residues. CDR3 sequence reads: CASNKGGFYNSPLHF. The CDR3 DNA reads as TGTGCCAGCAATAAGGGAGGTTTCTATAATTCACCCCTCCACTTT.

A few counts support this clone. The CDR3 reads CASSGQSYGYTF. CDR3 DNA: TGCGCCAGCAGTGGGCAGTCTTATGGCTACACCTTC. The gene calls are TRBV10-2 and TRBJ1-2; no definite D call. The germline V gene has CDR1 WSHSY and CDR2 SAAADI. The CDR3 extends over 12 amino acids. Trimming removed 4 bases from V and 5 bases from J, with 8 bases in between.

The rearrangement joins TRBV4-2 to TRBJ2-3; 13 bases map to TRBD2. Germline CDR1 and CDR2: LGHNA and YNFKEQ. Losses at the gene ends were 0 bases for V and 5 bases for J; bases not matched to a gene: 11. There are 19 residues in the CDR3. The CDR3 protein is CASSQEVVLAGGQRDTQYF. The CDR3 DNA follows: TGTGCCAGCAGCCAAGAGGTGGTACTAGCGGGGGGGCAGAGAGATACGCAGTATTTT.

This clone was found a few times. The rearrangement joins TRBV9 to TRBJ2-1, with D perhaps matching TRBD2 (6 bases). Trimming removed 0 bases from V and 5 bases from J, with 9 bases in between. Germline assignment: CDR1 SGDLS and CDR2 YYNGEE. The CDR3 loop spans 14 amino acids. CDR3 region: CASSVGGVNNEQFF. CDR3 nucleotide sequence: TGTGCCAGCAGCGTAGGCGGGGTTAACAATGAGCAGTTCTTC.

This chain links TRBV7-2 with TRBJ2-7; the D is unclear. Trimming pared 3 bases from V and 3 bases from J, leaving 9 bases between. This CDR3 has 13 amino acids. Germline lookup yields CDR1 SGHTA and CDR2 FQGNSA. The CDR3 is CASSLGSDYEQYF. CDR3 DNA sequence: TGTGCCAGCAGCTTGGGCAGCGACTACGAGCAGTACTTC.

V is TRBV7-8 and J is TRBJ2-7, with TRBD2 matching over 7 bases. Germline values: CDR1 SGHVS, CDR2 FQNEAQ. V was pared by 6 bases and J by 4 bases, with 9 bases of the junction left unmatched. The CDR3 has 14 residues. The CDR3 reads CASSLPGGGYEQYF. The CDR3 nucleotides are TGTGCCAGCAGTCTCCCGGGAGGCGGGTACGAGCAGTACTTC.

Only a few counts were recorded for this clone. This sequence joins TRBV10-3 and TRBJ2-7, with D tentatively TRBD2 (6 bases). This CDR3 spans 16 amino acids. The germline V and J ends were trimmed by 7 bases and 2 bases, with 21 bases remaining between them. Germline CDR1 and CDR2: ENHRY and SYGVKD. DNA for the CDR3: TGTGCCATCACAAAGGGAGGCGTGGGAGAGACCTACGAGCAGTACTTC. This gives the protein CAITKGGVGETYEQYF.

This clone was seen a single time. This chain links TRBV2 with TRBJ2-7, with D perhaps TRBD2 (7 bases). This CDR3 comprises 16 residues. V was shortened by 7 bases and J by 2 bases, with 21 bases between the two germline ends. The germline gives CDR1 SNHLY, CDR2 FYNNEI. The CDR3 DNA reads TGTGCCAGCACACAGGGTCTAGCGGAGAGACCCTACGAGCAGTACTTC. This translates into CASTQGLAERPYEQYF.

The chain couples TRBV6-5 to TRBJ1-6, with TRBD1 identical over 9 bases. The CDR3 covers 16 residues. V was clipped by 4 bases and J by 11 bases; unmatched bases: 12. CDR1 is MNHEY and CDR2 is SVGAGI in the germline V gene. CDR3 residues: CASSSPGQGSGTPLHF. DNA for the CDR3: TGTGCCAGCAGTTCGCCGGGACAGGGATCGGGTACACCCCTCCACTTT.

The V call is TRBV2, the J call TRBJ1-2; possibly TRBD1 for D (5 bases). CDR3 length: 11 amino acids. Germline CDR1 reads SNHLY; CDR2 reads FYNNEI. The germline V and J ends were trimmed by 11 bases and 5 bases, with 12 bases remaining between them. The CDR3 region is CAEGLEYGYTF. CDR3 nucleotides: TGTGCCGAGGGGTTAGAGTATGGCTACACCTTC.

The chain combines TRBV7-9 with TRBJ2-2, with D possibly matching TRBD1 (5 bases). The V end was cut by 1 base, the J end by 3 bases, with 6 bases between. The CDR3 length is 14 residues. Germline V gene lookup returns CDR1 SEHNR and CDR2 FQNEAQ (reference sequence). The CDR3 reads CASSLEGDTGELFF. CDR3 bases: TGTGCCAGCAGCTTAGAAGGGGACACCGGGGAGCTGTTTTTT.

The V gene is TRBV7-2, the J gene TRBJ2-1; D perhaps matches TRBD2 (5 bases). CDR1 and CDR2 (germline): SGHTA, FQGNSA. V gave up 8 bases and J gave up 2 bases, with 19 bases separating them. The CDR3 length is 16 residues. The CDR3 nucleotides are TGTGCCAGCTGTCCCACGGCTAGCATCACCTACAATGAGCAGTTCTTC. Translation gives CASCPTASITYNEQFF.

Concerning this clone: Because the CDR3 is missing its conserved closing phenylalanine or tryptophan, this is likely a read error. No DNA is shown, since the ends of the CDR3 on it are uncertain; the CDR3 is the one TCRdb lists. The CDR3 sequence is CASSSRQAITPTLV. This rearrangement joins TRBV6-6 to TRBJ1-4; the D call TRBD1 from the table was never checked on the DNA. The CDR3 is made up of 14 amino acids, end residues included. Germline values: CDR1 MNHNY, CDR2 SVGAGI (reference sequence).

This clone was observed a handful of times. The chain combines TRBV7-8 with TRBJ1-2; 12 bases are a match to TRBD1. This CDR3 has 14 amino acids. The V gene end was trimmed by 6 bases and the J gene end by 8 bases; junction bases not matched to a gene: 7. Germline values: CDR1 SGHVS, CDR2 FQNEAQ. The CDR3 coding sequence is TGTGCCAGCAGGGGACAGGGGGCGGGCGGAGGCTACACCTTC. It translates to CASRGQGAGGGYTF.

The V and J genes are TRBV5-1 and TRBJ2-5; no definite D call. The V gene's germline CDR1 is SGHRS and CDR2 YFSETQ. V was cut by 0 bases and J by 1 base, with 7 bases left in between. The CDR3 is made up of 14 amino acids. DNA for the CDR3: TGCGCCAGCAGCTTGGACAAGACCCAAGAGACCCAGTACTTC. The encoded protein is CASSLDKTQETQYF.

The sample holds a few counts of this clone. The rearrangement links TRBV2 to TRBJ2-4; tentatively, D is TRBD1 (5 bases). Germline loops: CDR1 SNHLY, CDR2 FYNNEI. Trimming left V 3 bases short and J 8 bases short, with 8 bases between. CDR3 length: 12 residues. The chain's CDR3 is CASSDPRDIQYF. CDR3 bases: TGTGCCAGCAGTGACCCCAGGGACATTCAGTACTTC.

The gene calls are TRBV11-3 and TRBJ1-1; TRBD1 aligns across 7 bases. The CDR3 covers 13 residues. Trimming cost V 3 bases and J 8 bases; bases outside gene matches: 6. CDR1 is SGHNT and CDR2 is YENEEA in the germline V gene. CDR3 residues: CASSFRGQTEAFF. The CDR3 bases are TGTGCCAGCAGCTTCCGGGGACAGACCGAAGCTTTCTTT.

In its sample, this clone was seen a few times. This chain uses TRBV29-1 with TRBJ1-3; D gene unclear. The V gene's germline CDR1 is SQVTM and CDR2 ANQGSEA. The CDR3 runs 14 residues. V gave up 6 bases and J gave up 0 bases, with 12 bases separating them. The CDR3 is CSVSWVNSGNTIYF. The CDR3 region has the DNA TGCAGCGTCAGCTGGGTTAACTCTGGAAACACCATATATTTT.

This chain connects TRBV6-5 to TRBJ2-7, with D maybe TRBD2 (5 bases). The germline V and J ends were trimmed by 0 bases and 2 bases, with 14 bases remaining between them. CDR1 and CDR2 from the germline V gene are MNHEY and SVGAGI. The CDR3 runs 16 residues. The CDR3 bases are TGTGCCAGCAGTTACTCGATGGACGCTAGCACCTACGAGCAGTACTTC. Amino acids: CASSYSMDASTYEQYF.

The chain is built from TRBV6-6 and TRBJ2-1; the match to TRBD1 covers 7 bases. This CDR3 contains 14 residues. The germline gives CDR1 MNHNY, CDR2 SVGAGI (reference sequence). Trimming cost V 7 bases and J 2 bases; bases outside gene matches: 5. The CDR3 sequence: CASTPQGPYNEQFF. CDR3 sequence (DNA): TGTGCCAGCACTCCACAGGGGCCCTACAATGAGCAGTTCTTC.

This rearrangement joins TRBV19 to TRBJ1-5; 9 bases align to TRBD1. This CDR3 is built from 15 residues. V was clipped by 3 bases and J by 8 bases; unmatched bases: 8. Germline V lookup: CDR1 LNHDA, CDR2 SQIVND (reference sequence). CDR3: CASSMDRGSGEPQHF. The CDR3 DNA reads as TGTGCCAGTAGTATGGACAGGGGCTCCGGTGAGCCCCAGCATTTT.

The count of this clone is one. The V and J genes are TRBV27 and TRBJ1-3; D remains ambiguous. This CDR3 is built from 15 residues. Trimming removed 4 bases from V and 0 bases from J, with 10 bases in between. Germline CDR1 is MNHEY and CDR2 is SMNVEV (reference sequence). CDR3 sequence reads: CASSSGTYSGNTIYF. For the CDR3, the DNA is TGTGCCAGCAGTTCTGGAACTTACTCTGGAAACACCATATATTTT.

This clone turned up a few times. This sequence joins TRBV7-8 and TRBJ2-3; D gene ambiguous. The CDR3 loop spans 16 amino acids. The germline V gene has CDR1 SGHVS and CDR2 FQNEAQ. V lost 4 bases to trimming and J lost 1 base, with 15 bases between them. The CDR3 is CASSSQVETRTDTQYF. The CDR3 nucleotides read TGTGCCAGCAGCTCCCAGGTGGAGACGCGCACAGATACGCAGTATTTT.

This clone was observed a handful of times. The chain carries TRBV6-1 and TRBJ2-3, with a possible D match to TRBD2 (5 bases). There are 14 residues in the CDR3. V was trimmed by 4 bases and J by 3 bases, leaving 11 bases between them. Germline loops: CDR1 MNHNS, CDR2 SASEGT. This CDR3 is CASSAGYDTDTQYF. The CDR3 nucleotides read TGTGCCAGCAGTGCGGGGTACGATACAGATACGCAGTATTTT.

The chain combines TRBV18 with TRBJ2-7; 8 nucleotides agree with TRBD1. Trimming cost V 5 bases and J 2 bases; bases outside gene matches: 11. Germline CDR1 and CDR2: KGHSH and LQKENI. The CDR3 covers 16 residues. CDR3 in DNA: TGTGCCAGCTCAGCTGCCGGGACAGGCCGAACCTACGAGCAGTACTTC. Translated: CASSAAGTGRTYEQYF.

This clone was observed a few times. The chain couples TRBV9 to TRBJ2-1, with 14 positions matching TRBD2. The length of the CDR3 is 16 residues. V lost 4 bases and J lost 7; bases outside the gene matches: 7. CDR1 SGDLS and CDR2 YYNGEE come from the germline V gene. CDR3 DNA sequence: TGTGCCAGCAGCCCCCGACTAGCGGGGGGGATAAATGAGCAGTTCTTC. Encoded protein: CASSPRLAGGINEQFF.

The chain carries TRBV7-2 and TRBJ2-6; D is perhaps TRBD1 (6 bases). CDR1 and CDR2 (germline): SGHTA, FQGNSA. This CDR3 spans 14 amino acids. Trimming cost V 6 bases and J 0 bases, with 6 bases left between them. The CDR3 here is CASRQGSGANVLTF. The CDR3 DNA reads as TGTGCCAGCAGACAGGGCTCTGGGGCCAACGTCCTGACTTTC.

With regard to this clone: The sample carries other DNA sequences with the same CDR3. The chain combines TRBV9 with TRBJ2-3, with D unclear. With 0 bases removed from V and 3 bases from J, the gap between germline ends came to 5 bases. The CDR3 consists of 13 residues. The germline V gene has CDR1 SGDLS and CDR2 YYNGEE. This chain's CDR3 is CASSVVATDTQYF. The CDR3 nucleotides read TGTGCCAGCAGCGTAGTTGCAACAGATACGCAGTATTTT.

This clone came up a few times. The chain employs TRBV5-1 and TRBJ2-3; D may be TRBD2 (6 bases). V was pared by 2 bases and J by 6 bases, with 10 bases between. The germline CDR1 and CDR2 sequences are SGHRS and YFSETQ. The CDR3 contains 13 residues. DNA of the CDR3: TGCGCCAGCAGCTTCACTAGCAAGGATACGCAGTATTTT. Its protein is CASSFTSKDTQYF.